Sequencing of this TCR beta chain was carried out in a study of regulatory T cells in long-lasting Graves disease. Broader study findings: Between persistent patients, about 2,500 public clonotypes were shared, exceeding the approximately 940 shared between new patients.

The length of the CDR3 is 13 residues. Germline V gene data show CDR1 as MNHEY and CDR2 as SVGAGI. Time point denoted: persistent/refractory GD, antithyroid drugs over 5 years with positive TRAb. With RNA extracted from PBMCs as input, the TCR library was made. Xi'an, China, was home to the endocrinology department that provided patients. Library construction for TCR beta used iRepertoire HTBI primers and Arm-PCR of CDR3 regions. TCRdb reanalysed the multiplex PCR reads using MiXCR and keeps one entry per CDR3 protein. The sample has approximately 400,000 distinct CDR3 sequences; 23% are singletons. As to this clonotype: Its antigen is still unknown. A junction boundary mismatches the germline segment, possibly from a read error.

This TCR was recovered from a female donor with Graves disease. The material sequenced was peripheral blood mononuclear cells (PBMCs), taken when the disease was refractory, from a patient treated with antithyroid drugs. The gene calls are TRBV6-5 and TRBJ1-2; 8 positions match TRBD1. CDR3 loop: CASSSDRGYGYAF. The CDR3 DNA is TGTGCCAGCAGTTCCGACAGGGGCTATGGCTACGCCTTC.